This T cell receptor (beta chain) was documented in a study of blood T cell repertoires in COVID-19. Study context: Samples taken during acute and convalescent COVID-19 were collected in the United States, Italy and Spain.

Per the original methods: Reference gene primer amplification gave nucleated cell count estimates. Libraries were prepared by immunoSEQ multiplex PCR; TCRdb keeps only in-frame clonotypes and omits some of them. V and J calls and clone size are those listed in that table; D and trimming were worked out from the DNA. In the table there are under 75,000 clones, around 70% of which are singletons. Per the germline V gene, CDR1 is MGHRA and CDR2 is YSYEKL. This CDR3 is 15 amino acids long. The trim removed 2 bases at V and 2 bases at J, leaving 4 bases unmatched. The sequence was collected from a woman in her forties or fifties with active or convalescent COVID-19. The rearrangement links TRBV4-1 to TRBJ1-2; TRBD1 aligns across 8 bases. The sequenced material came from peripheral blood. The DNA for the CDR3 is TGCGCCAGCAGCCAACTCGACAGGGGAAACTATGGCTACACCTTC. Protein: CASSQLDRGNYGYTF.